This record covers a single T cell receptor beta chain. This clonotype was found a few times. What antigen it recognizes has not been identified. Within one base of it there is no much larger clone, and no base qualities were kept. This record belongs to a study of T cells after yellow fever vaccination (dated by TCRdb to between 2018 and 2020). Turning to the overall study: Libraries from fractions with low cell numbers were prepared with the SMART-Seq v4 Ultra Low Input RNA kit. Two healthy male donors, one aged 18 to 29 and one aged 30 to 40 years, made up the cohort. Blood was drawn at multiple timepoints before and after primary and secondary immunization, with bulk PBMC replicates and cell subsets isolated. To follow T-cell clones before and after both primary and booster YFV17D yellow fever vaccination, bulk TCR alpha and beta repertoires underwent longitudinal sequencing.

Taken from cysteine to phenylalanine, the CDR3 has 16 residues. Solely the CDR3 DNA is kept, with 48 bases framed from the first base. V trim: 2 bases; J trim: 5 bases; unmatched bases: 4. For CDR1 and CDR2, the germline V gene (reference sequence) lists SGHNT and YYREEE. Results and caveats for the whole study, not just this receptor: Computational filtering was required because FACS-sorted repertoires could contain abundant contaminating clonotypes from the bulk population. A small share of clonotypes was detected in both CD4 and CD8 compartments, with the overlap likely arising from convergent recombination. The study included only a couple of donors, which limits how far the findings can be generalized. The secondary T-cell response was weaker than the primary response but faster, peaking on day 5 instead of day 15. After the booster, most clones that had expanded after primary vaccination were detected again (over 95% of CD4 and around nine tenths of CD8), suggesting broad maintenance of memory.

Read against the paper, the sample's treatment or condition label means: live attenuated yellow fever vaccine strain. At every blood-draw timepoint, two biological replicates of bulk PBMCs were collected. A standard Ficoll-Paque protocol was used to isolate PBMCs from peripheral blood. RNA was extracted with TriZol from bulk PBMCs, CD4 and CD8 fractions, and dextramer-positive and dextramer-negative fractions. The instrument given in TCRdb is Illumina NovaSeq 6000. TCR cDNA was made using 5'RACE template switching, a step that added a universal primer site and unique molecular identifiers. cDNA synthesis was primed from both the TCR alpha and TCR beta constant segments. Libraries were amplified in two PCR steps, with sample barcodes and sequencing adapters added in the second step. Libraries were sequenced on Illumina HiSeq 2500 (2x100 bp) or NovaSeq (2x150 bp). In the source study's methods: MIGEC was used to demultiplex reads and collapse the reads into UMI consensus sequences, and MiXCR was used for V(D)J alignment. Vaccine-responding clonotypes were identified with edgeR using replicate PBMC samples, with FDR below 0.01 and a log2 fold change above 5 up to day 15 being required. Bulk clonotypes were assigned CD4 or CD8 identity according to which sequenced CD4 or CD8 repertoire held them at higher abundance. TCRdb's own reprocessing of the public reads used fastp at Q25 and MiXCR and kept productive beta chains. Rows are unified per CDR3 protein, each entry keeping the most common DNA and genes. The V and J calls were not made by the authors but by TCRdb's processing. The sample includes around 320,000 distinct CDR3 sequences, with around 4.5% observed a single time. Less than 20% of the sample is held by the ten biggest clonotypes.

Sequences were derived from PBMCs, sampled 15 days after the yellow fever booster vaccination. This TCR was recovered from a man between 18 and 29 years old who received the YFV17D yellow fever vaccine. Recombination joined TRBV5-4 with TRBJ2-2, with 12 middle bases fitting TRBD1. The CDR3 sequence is CASSFAGQGATGELFF. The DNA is TGTGCCAGCAGCTTCGCGGGACAGGGGGCAACCGGGGAGCTGTTTTTT.